This T cell receptor (beta chain) was identified during a study of T-cell memory formation after mild COVID-19. Study-level findings and limits: Whereas later expanders leaned CD4+, clones contracting day 15 to 85 showed a balanced CD4/CD8 makeup.

With respect to this clonotype: Antigen: not known.

TCRdb fed the 5' RACE reads into MiXCR, producing one record per CDR3 protein. The sample includes fewer than 200,000 distinct CDR3 sequences, approximately 12% of them seen just once. The V and J ends lost 5 bases and 3 bases respectively, with 16 bases between them. The CDR3 totals 15 residues. Germline V CDR1 and CDR2: SGHTA, FQGTGA. Sequenced material: PBMCs or a T cell subset sorted from them (not recorded which). The clonotype originates from a man aged 18 to 35 who had mild COVID-19 (a few samples of this study predate the infection). Cell type and time point are not known. This chain links TRBV7-3 with TRBJ1-1; D is undetermined. The CDR3 nucleotides are TGTGCCAGCAGCCCCCCAGGCCACCCCCACACTGAAGCTTTCTTT. Encoded protein: CASSPPGHPHTEAFF.